The clone carrying this TCR beta chain has ten or more counts. The antigen is undetermined. Trimming cost V 5 bases and J 8 bases; bases outside gene matches: 9. This CDR3 contains 13 residues. Per the germline V gene, CDR1 is DFQATT and CDR2 is SNEGSKA (reference sequence). This sample is drawn from a study of CD8 T cells in ankylosing spondylitis. For TCR beta, libraries came from quantitative 5'-RACE with molecular barcodes. TCRdb redid the calling of the 5' RACE reads with MiXCR, one entry per CDR3 protein. The sample has fewer than 550,000 distinct CDR3 sequences; about 5.7% are singletons. Study conclusions and caveats: Seemingly characteristic of ankylosing spondylitis blood was a TCR beta motif consisting of eight highly homologous variants. Significant enrichment of disease-linked clones was reportedly seen in matched ankylosing spondylitis synovial fluid.

The TCR was taken from a male donor with ankylosing spondylitis. This rearrangement joins TRBV20-1 to TRBJ2-3, with 8 bases aligning to TRBD2. Source material: blood, either unsorted or a sorted T cell fraction (not recorded which). The CDR3 DNA follows: TGCAGTGCTGCCACTAGCGGCCCGGGTACGCAGTATTTT. Protein sequence: CSAATSGPGTQYF.